This T cell receptor (beta chain) was retrieved from a study of blood T cells in healthy people across ages. General study results and limits: Unknown CMV status may confound age-related changes in expanded clones.

Next came a second PCR, run for about 7 to 11 cycles, which used a sample-barcoded 5' primer along with a J-beta primer mix. TCRdb used MiXCR to reprocess the 5' RACE reads, holding one entry per CDR3 protein. The sample lists 650,000 to 900,000 distinct CDR3 sequences, approximately 65% seen once, with around a quarter in the top ten. Trimming cost V 6 bases and J 6 bases; bases outside gene matches: 8. The CDR3 sequence is 14 residues long. Concerning this clonotype itself: Its antigen is unidentified.

The sample comprised blood. The TCR originated in a young man in good health. V is TRBV12-3 or TRBV12-4 and J is TRBJ2-7; TRBD1 agrees at 10 bases. The CDR3 sequence: CASRVRQGASEQYF. CDR3 sequence (DNA): TGTGCCAGCAGAGTACGACAGGGGGCAAGCGAGCAGTACTTC.